These 9 T cell receptor beta chains were all obtained from the same sample, sequenced in a study of patients and donors after allogeneic stem cell transplantation. In TCRdb, the RT-PCR reads were re-called with MiXCR into one record per CDR3 protein. This repertoire shows tens of thousands of distinct CDR3 sequences, roughly 29% found once; its top ten account for more than 20%. Sequenced input: blood, either unsorted or a sorted T cell fraction (not recorded which). The receptors stem from a human donor who was either an allogeneic HSCT recipient or a stem cell or donor lymphocyte infusion donor (not recorded which). It is not recorded whose cells these are; they may come from a transplant donor.

This chain joins TRBV18 and TRBJ2-1; maybe TRBD2 (6 bases). The germline CDR1 and CDR2 sequences are KGHSH and LQKENI. This CDR3 has 14 residues. Trimming shortened V by 2 bases and J by 7 bases, and 12 bases separated the two germline ends. CDR3 protein: CASSPDLARNEQFF. The DNA for the CDR3 is TGTGCCAGCTCACCAGACCTAGCGCGGAATGAGCAGTTCTTC.

There are a few counts of this clonotype. The V call is TRBV7-9, the J call TRBJ1-4; a possible D gene is TRBD1 (6 bases). CDR1 and CDR2 (germline): SEHNR, FQNEAQ (reference sequence). V was clipped by 2 bases and J by 6 bases, with 13 bases between them. This CDR3 spans 15 amino acids. The CDR3 region has the DNA TGTGCCAGCAGCTTACGGACAGAAGGCGATGAAAAACTGTTTTTT. Protein product: CASSLRTEGDEKLFF.

The sample holds a few counts of this clonotype. The CDR3 region is CASSFPAGGTEAFF. The CDR3 DNA is TGTGCCAGCAGTTTCCCCGCGGGCGGCACTGAAGCTTTCTTT. The genes are TRBV12-3 or TRBV12-4 and TRBJ1-1; D remains unclear. V lost 3 bases, J lost 4 bases, and 12 bases lay in between. This CDR3 spans 14 amino acids.

This clonotype came up many times. The DNA of the CDR3 is TGTGCCAGCAGCCCAACCTCAGATACCCAGTACTTC. Protein sequence: CASSPTSDTQYF. The gene calls are TRBV6-5 and TRBJ2-5, with no clear D. CDR3 length: 12 amino acids. Trimming cost V 6 bases and J 8 bases, with 13 bases left between them. Germline CDR1 is MNHEY and CDR2 is SVGAGI.

V usage is TRBV25-1 and J usage is TRBJ1-1; D is unclear. CDR3 length equals 14 residues. CDR1 is MGHDK, CDR2 SYGVNS, per germline. V gave up 1 base and J gave up 4 bases, with 10 bases separating them. CDR3 amino acids: CASSELGRTTEAFF. Here the CDR3 DNA reads TGTGCCAGCAGTGAATTGGGCAGAACCACTGAAGCTTTCTTT.

The V and J genes are TRBV2 and TRBJ2-7; TRBD1 or TRBD2 may be the D gene (6 bases each). CDR3 length: 14 residues. Germline values: CDR1 SNHLY, CDR2 FYNNEI. V lost 6 bases and J lost 6, with 18 bases in between. The chain's CDR3 is CASRPGQGLSEQYF. The CDR3 region has the DNA TGTGCCAGCAGACCGGGACAAGGACTATCCGAGCAGTACTTC.

The rearrangement uses TRBV7-9 and TRBJ1-1; possible D gene TRBD1, 5 bases. The V gene's germline CDR1 is SEHNR and CDR2 FQNEAQ (reference sequence). This CDR3 comprises 16 residues. Trimming left V 7 bases short and J 1 base short, with 19 bases between. The CDR3 reads CASIGGGSVSNTEAFF. CDR3 sequence (DNA): TGTGCCAGCATCGGTGGGGGGTCAGTTTCGAACACTGAAGCTTTCTTT.

This clonotype was seen only a few times. The V and J genes are TRBV15 and TRBJ2-4; D unclear. V lost 0 bases and J lost 2, with 8 bases in between. This CDR3 spans 15 amino acids. Germline CDR1 reads LNHNV; CDR2 reads YYDKDF (reference sequence). The CDR3 DNA follows: TGTGCCACCAGCAGAGAGGCGCTGACCAAAAACATTCAGTACTTC. It translates to CATSREALTKNIQYF.

The chain employs TRBV4-1 and TRBJ1-5; the D gene is possibly TRBD1 (5 bases). V shed 5 bases and J shed 4 bases, with 15 bases lying between them. In germline, CDR1 is MGHRA, CDR2 YSYEKL. The CDR3 spans 15 residues. The CDR3 here is CASSNKGPGNQPQHF. The CDR3 nucleotides are TGCGCCAGCAGCAATAAAGGTCCAGGGAATCAGCCCCAGCATTTT.